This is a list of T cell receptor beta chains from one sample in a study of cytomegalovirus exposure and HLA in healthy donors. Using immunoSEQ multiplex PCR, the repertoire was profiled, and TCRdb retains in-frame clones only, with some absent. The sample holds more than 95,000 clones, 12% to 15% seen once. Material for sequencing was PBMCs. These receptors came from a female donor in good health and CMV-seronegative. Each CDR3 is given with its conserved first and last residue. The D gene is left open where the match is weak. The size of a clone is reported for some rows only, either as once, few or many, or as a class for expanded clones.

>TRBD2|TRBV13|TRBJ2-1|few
CASSPGTSGGPYNEQFF
TGTGCCAGCAGCCCTGGGACTAGCGGGGGTCCCTACAATGAGCAGTTCTTC
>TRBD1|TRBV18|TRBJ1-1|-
CASSPPTGRAFF
TGTGCCAGCTCACCACCGACAGGGAGGGCTTTCTTT
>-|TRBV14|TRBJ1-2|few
CASSQGPHYGYTF
TGTGCCAGCAGCCAGGGGCCGCACTATGGCTACACCTTC
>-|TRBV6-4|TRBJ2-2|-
CASSQQGIGELFF
TGTGCCAGCAGTCAACAGGGTATCGGGGAGCTGTTTTTT
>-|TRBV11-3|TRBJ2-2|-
CASSLRGASNTGELFF
TGTGCCAGCAGCTTACGGGGGGCCTCGAACACCGGGGAGCTGTTTTTT
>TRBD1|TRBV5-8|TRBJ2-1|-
CASSLGGTGQQFF
TGTGCCAGCAGCTTGGGGGGGACAGGGCAGCAGTTCTTC
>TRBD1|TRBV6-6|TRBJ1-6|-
CASSYPGTGNNSPLHF
TGTGCCAGCAGTTACCCCGGGACAGGGAATAATTCACCCCTCCACTTT
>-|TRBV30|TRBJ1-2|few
CAWIFQGGGYTF
TGTGCCTGGATTTTCCAGGGTGGTGGCTACACCTTC
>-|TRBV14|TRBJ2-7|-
CASSHPWVGVHEQYF
TGTGCCAGCAGCCACCCCTGGGTCGGGGTCCACGAGCAGTACTTC
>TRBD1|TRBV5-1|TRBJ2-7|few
CASSATRGRTYEQYF
TGCGCCAGCAGCGCAACGAGGGGGCGCACCTACGAGCAGTACTTC
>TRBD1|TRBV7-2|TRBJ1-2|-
CASSLPGQQRVGYTF
TGTGCCAGCAGTTTACCGGGACAGCAGAGGGTTGGCTACACCTTC
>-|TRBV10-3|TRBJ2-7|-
CAISESKTPLNF
TGTGCCATCAGTGAGTCGAAGACTCCCCTGAACTTC
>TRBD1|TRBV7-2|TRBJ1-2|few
CASRAANGTGSYGYTF
TGTGCCAGCCGAGCTGCCAACGGGACAGGGAGCTATGGCTACACCTTC
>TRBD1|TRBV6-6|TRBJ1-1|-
CASGTAGEAFF
TGTGCCAGCGGGACAGCGGGTGAAGCTTTCTTT
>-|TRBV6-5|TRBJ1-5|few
CASSSPGKGQPQHF
TGTGCCAGCAGTTCTCCAGGGAAGGGTCAGCCCCAGCATTTT
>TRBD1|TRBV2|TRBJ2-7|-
CASSYDRGLEQYF
TGTGCCAGCAGTTACGACAGGGGTCTCGAGCAGTACTTC
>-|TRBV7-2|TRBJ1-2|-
CASSQIGPINSGIYGYTF
TGTGCCAGCAGCCAGATCGGACCAATTAATTCGGGGATTTATGGCTACACCTTC
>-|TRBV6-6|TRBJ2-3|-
CAIGTDGPGTDTQYF
TGTGCAATCGGGACTGACGGACCCGGCACAGATACGCAGTATTTT
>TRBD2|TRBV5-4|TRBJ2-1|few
CASSRAGLEDNEQFF
TGTGCCAGCAGCCGCGCGGGACTAGAGGACAATGAGCAGTTCTTC
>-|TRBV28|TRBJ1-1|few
CASSFTQDTEAFF
TGTGCCAGCAGTTTTACTCAAGACACTGAAGCTTTCTTT
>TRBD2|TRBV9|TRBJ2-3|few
CASSPLAGDRDTQYF
TGTGCCAGCAGCCCACTAGCGGGGGATAGGGATACGCAGTATTTT
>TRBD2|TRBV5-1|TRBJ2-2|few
CASSTSSGLARGGELFF
TGCGCCAGCAGCACCTCCTCGGGACTAGCGAGAGGCGGGGAGCTGTTTTTT
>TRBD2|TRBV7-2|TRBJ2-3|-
CASSERGDTQYF
TGTGCCAGCAGCGAGCGGGGAGATACGCAGTATTTT
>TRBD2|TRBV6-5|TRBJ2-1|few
CASSSSGDYNEQFF
TGTGCCAGCAGCAGTAGCGGGGACTACAATGAGCAGTTCTTC
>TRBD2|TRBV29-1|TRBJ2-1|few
CSVKGLAYNEQFF
TGCAGCGTTAAGGGACTAGCCTATAATGAGCAGTTCTTC
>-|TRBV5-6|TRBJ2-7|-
CASSLVGGSLYEQYF
TGTGCCAGCAGCTTGGTGGGGGGATCGTTATACGAGCAGTACTTC
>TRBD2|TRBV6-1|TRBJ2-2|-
CASSDSGIGTGELFF
TGTGCCAGCAGTGATAGCGGGATCGGGACCGGGGAGCTGTTTTTT
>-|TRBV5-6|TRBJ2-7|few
CASNPGQLAYEQYF
TGTGCCAGCAATCCGGGACAACTTGCCTACGAGCAGTACTTC
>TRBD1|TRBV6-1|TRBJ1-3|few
CASSENEGAYGNTIYF
TGTGCCAGCAGTGAAAACGAGGGGGCCTATGGAAACACCATATATTTT
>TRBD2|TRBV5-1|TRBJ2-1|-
CASSSMTSGGPLEQFF
TGCGCCAGCAGCTCCATGACTAGCGGGGGGCCGTTGGAGCAGTTCTTC
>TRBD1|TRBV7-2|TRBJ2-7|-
CASSSLNWVPGTGKNEQYF
TGTGCCAGCAGCTCCCTTAATTGGGTCCCCGGGACAGGGAAAAACGAGCAGTACTTC
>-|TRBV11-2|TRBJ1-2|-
CASSPQGRGGPRYGYTF
TGTGCCAGCAGCCCGCAGGGGCGGGGGGGACCCCGCTATGGCTACACCTTC
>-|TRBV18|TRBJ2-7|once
CASSPMKTTYEQYF
TGTGCCAGCTCACCAATGAAAACAACCTACGAGCAGTACTTC
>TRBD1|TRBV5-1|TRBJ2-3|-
CASSPGTVSADTQYF
TGCGCCAGCAGCCCCGGGACAGTCTCCGCAGATACGCAGTATTTT
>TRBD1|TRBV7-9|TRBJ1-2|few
CASSLVDRTTKDNYGYTF
TGTGCCAGCAGCTTAGTGGACAGGACGACTAAGGATAACTATGGCTACACCTTC
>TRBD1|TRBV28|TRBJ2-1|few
CASSFGQGHNEQFF
TGTGCCAGCAGTTTTGGACAGGGCCACAATGAGCAGTTCTTC
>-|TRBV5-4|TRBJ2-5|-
CASSLVGSRRETQYF
TGTGCCAGCAGCTTGGTCGGCTCTCGGAGGGAGACCCAGTACTTC
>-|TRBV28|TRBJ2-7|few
CASRLNRVSSYEQYF
TGTGCCAGCAGATTAAACAGGGTTAGCTCCTACGAGCAGTACTTC
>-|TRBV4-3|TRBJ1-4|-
CASSQDRGWEKLFF
TGCGCCAGCAGCCAAGATCGGGGTTGGGAAAAACTGTTTTTT
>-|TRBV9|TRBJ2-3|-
CASSVGVRSTDTQYF
TGTGCCAGCAGCGTAGGAGTCAGGAGCACAGATACGCAGTATTTT
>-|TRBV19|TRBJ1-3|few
CASNFRGGTACIAVGNTIYF
TGTGCCAGTAACTTCCGTGGGGGGACGGCCTGCATCGCGGTTGGAAACACCATATATTTT
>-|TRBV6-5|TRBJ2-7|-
CASSYSTSTYEQYF
TGTGCCAGCAGTTACTCTACTTCTACCTACGAGCAGTACTTC
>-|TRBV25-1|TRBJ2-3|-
CASPCRDTQYF
TGTGCCAGCCCCTGCCGGGATACGCAGTATTTT
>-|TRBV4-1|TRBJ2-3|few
CASSRQGWTDTQYF
TGCGCCAGCAGCCGCCAGGGATGGACAGATACGCAGTATTTT
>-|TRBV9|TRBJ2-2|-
CASSVGMVRDTGELFF
TGTGCCAGCAGCGTAGGTATGGTACGGGACACCGGGGAGCTGTTTTTT
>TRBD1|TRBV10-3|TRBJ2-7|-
CAISAPGTASSYEQYF
TGTGCCATCAGTGCCCCCGGGACAGCGAGCTCCTACGAGCAGTACTTC